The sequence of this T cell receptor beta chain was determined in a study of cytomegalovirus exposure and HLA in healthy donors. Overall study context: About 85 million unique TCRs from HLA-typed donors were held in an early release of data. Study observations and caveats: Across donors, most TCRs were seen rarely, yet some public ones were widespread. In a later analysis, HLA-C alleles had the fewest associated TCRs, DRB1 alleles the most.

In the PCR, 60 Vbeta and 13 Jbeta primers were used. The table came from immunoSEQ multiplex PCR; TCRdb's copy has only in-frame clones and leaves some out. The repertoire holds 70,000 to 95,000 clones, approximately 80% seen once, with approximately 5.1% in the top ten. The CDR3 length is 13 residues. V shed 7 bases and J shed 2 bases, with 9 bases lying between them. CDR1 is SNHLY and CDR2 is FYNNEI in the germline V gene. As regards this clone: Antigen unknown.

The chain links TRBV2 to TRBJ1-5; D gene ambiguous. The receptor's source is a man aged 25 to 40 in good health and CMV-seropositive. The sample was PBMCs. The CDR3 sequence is CASIEEGNQPQHF. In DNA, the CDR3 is TGTGCCAGCATTGAGGAGGGCAATCAGCCCCAGCATTTT. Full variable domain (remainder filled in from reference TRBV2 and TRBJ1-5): EPEVTQTPSHQVTQMGQEVILRCVPISNHLYFYWYRQILGQKVEFLVSFYNNEISEKSEIFDDQFSVERPDGSNFTLKIRSTKLEDSAMYFCASIEEGNQPQHFGDGTRLSIL.